A single sample is the source of the 5 T cell receptor beta chains below, sequenced in a study of T cell responses to AZD1222 COVID-19 vaccine. The protocol was immunoSEQ multiplex PCR, while the TCRdb copy is restricted to in-frame clones and leaves out a portion. This table has around 180,000 clones, 94% appearing once. The sample here was peripheral blood, taken 28 days after the second AZD1222 dose. The source of these receptors is an adult who received the AZD1222 COVID-19 vaccine.

V and J are TRBV4-3 and TRBJ2-6, with TRBD1 as a possible D gene (5 bases). There are 16 residues in the CDR3. CDR1 is LGHNA, CDR2 YSLEER, per germline. Deletions cut 0 bases from V and 4 bases from J, with 10 bases between. This CDR3 reads CASSQDGGAGANVLTF. In DNA, the CDR3 is TGCGCCAGCAGCCAAGATGGTGGGGCAGGGGCCAACGTCCTGACTTTC.

The genes are TRBV29-1 and TRBJ2-4; 11 bases align to TRBD1. The CDR3 extends over 18 amino acids. V shed 8 bases, J shed 0 bases, and the junction held 15 bases outside the gene matches. Germline V CDR1 and CDR2: SQVTM, ANQGSEA. The CDR3 nucleotides are TGCAGCATACGCGCTGGGACAGGGGGGAGCCTAGCCAAAAACATTCAGTACTTC. It encodes CSIRAGTGGSLAKNIQYF.

The gene calls are TRBV7-6 and TRBJ1-1; 7 nucleotides match TRBD1. This CDR3 contains 14 residues. Germline V lookup: CDR1 SGHVS, CDR2 FNYEAQ. J was trimmed by 1 base and V by 4 bases; bases with no gene match: 3. CDR3 residues: CASSSRTGNTEAFF. The CDR3 nucleotides are TGTGCCAGCAGCTCCCGGACAGGGAACACTGAAGCTTTCTTT.

A remark on this clone: The junction does not match germline at one end; this may be a read error. The V gene is TRBV7-2, the J gene TRBJ2-7; the match to TRBD2 covers 10 bases. The V gene's germline CDR1 is SGHTA and CDR2 FQGNSA. The CDR3 covers 15 residues. The CDR3 DNA reads TGTGCCTGCAGCGGTCTGAGCGGGGGGGCCCTCGAGCAGTACTTC. This translates into CACSGLSGGALEQYF.

The DNA of the CDR3 is TGTGCCAGCAGCCAAATGGCGGGAGTGGCAGATACGCAGTATTTT. Amino acids: CASSQMAGVADTQYF. The rearrangement uses TRBV3-1 (or the pseudogene TRBV3-2) and TRBJ2-3; 7 bases agree with TRBD2. This CDR3 is 15 amino acids long. The V gene's germline CDR1 is LGHDT and CDR2 YNNKEL (reference sequence). Losses at the gene ends were 2 bases for V and 4 bases for J; bases not matched to a gene: 6.